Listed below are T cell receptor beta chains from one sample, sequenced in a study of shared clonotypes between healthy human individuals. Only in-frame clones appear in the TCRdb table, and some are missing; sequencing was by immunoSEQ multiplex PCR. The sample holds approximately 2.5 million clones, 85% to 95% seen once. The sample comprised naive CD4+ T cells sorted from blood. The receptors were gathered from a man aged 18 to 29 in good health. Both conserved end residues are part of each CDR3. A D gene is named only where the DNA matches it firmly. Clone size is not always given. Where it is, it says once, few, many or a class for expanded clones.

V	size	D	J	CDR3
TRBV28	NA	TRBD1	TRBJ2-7	CASSSGTVPYEQYF
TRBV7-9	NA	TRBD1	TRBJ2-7	CASSLGDRVKGYEQYF
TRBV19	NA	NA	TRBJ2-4	CASSTHTLSLAKNIQYF
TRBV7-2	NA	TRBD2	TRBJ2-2	CASSLLAGTGELFF
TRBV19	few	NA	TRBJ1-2	CASSSVRPGRTYGYTF
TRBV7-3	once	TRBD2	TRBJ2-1	CASSSTSGGYNEQFF
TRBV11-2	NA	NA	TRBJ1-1	CGTAKGQGGRVTEAFF
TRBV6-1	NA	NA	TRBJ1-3	CASSDWGGNTIYF
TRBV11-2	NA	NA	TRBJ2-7	CASSGYVHEQYF
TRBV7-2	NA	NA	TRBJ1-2	CASSLWGEATNYGYTF
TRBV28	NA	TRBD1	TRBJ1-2	CASSLAGQGADGYTF
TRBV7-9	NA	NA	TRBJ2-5	CASSLSGGETQYF
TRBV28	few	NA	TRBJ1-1	CASSRAYTEAFF
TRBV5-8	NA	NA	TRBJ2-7	CASSLGRTGLYEQYF
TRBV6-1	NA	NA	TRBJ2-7	CASSEARGPPTVPYEQYF
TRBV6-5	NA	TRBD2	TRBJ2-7	CASTPTGTSGEQYF
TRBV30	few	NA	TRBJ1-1	CASDPNWNTEAFF
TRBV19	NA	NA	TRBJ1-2	CASTPDRSGGYTF
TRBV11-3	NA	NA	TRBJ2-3	CASSLEGGTDTQYF
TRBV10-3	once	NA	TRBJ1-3	CAISESGGKGNTIYF
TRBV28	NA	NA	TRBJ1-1	CASSLGGAGNTEAFF
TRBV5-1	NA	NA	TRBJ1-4	CASSEGGFNEKLFF
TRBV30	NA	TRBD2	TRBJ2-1	CAWSQQGLAGPLEQFF
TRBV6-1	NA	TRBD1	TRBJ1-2	CASSEKYSGTGGSRYGYTF
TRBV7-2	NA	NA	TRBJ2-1	CASSRTFPNEQFF
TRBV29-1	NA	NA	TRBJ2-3	CSGLRDHTDTQYF
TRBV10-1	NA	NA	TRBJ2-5	CASARQVGETQYF
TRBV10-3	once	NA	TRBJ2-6	CAISPPMGSGANVLTF
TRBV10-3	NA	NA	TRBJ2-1	CAISESGSSYNEQFF
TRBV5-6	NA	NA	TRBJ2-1	CASSRGVGEQFF
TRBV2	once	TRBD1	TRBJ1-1	CASRKKGQSLMNTEAFF
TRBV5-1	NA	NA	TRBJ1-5	CASSLEPYSNQPQHF
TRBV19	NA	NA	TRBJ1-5	CASHSYSNQPQHF
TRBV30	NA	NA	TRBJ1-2	CAWSGGIYGYTF
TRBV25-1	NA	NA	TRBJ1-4	CATSWGQSPNEKLFF
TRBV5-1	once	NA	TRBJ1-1	CASSAATGRLTEAFF
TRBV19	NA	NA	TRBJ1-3	CASLTGPGIGNTIYF
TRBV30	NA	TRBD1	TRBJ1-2	CAWRKDRDYGYTF
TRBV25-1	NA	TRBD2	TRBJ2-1	CASSEFKAGGQSEQFF
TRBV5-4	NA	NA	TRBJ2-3	CASSKQGLAPDTQYF
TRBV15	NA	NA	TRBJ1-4	CATSRYRDQTNEKLFF
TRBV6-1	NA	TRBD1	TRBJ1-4	CASSEALLGDRVEKPFF
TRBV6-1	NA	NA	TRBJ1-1	CASSALAGNTEAFF
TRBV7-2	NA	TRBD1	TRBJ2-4	CASSGTGTGSIAKNIQYF
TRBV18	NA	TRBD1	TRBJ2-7	CASSPGQASSYEQYF
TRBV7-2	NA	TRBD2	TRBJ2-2	CASSPRRGGGTGELFF
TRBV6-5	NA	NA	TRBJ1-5	CASSYSGDSNQPQHF
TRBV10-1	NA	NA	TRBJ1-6	CASSYSVDSPLHF
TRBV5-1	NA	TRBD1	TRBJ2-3	CASSSTGQGITDTQYF
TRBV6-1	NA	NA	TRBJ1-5	CASSAGGGNQPQHF